A single TCR beta chain is shown here with its context. With iRepertoire HTBI primers and Arm-PCR of CDR3 regions, TCR beta libraries were built. From the multiplex PCR reads, TCRdb called clonotypes with MiXCR, one entry per CDR3 protein. The table records roughly 430,000 distinct CDR3 sequences, around 17% of them present only once. This record comes from a study of regulatory T cells in long-lasting Graves disease. Described time point: newly diagnosed GD, antithyroid drugs for less than 3 months. PBMCs were the source of the RNA used for TCR sequencing. The same data also contributed to another study, on T cells in Graves' hyperthyroidism and ophthalmopathy.

This specimen consisted of peripheral blood mononuclear cells (PBMCs), obtained at new diagnosis, from a patient treated with antithyroid drugs. The receptor was isolated from a woman aged 25 to 45 with Graves disease.

The CDR3: CASSYSPEAFF. CDR3 in DNA: TGTGCCAGCAGTTACTCACCTGAAGCTTTCTTT. This chain links TRBV6-5 with TRBJ1-1; D call uncertain. The CDR3 contains 11 residues. Looked up from germline, CDR1 is MNHEY and CDR2 is SVGAGI. Trimming took off 0 bases at V and 6 bases at J, with 2 bases between the two ends.